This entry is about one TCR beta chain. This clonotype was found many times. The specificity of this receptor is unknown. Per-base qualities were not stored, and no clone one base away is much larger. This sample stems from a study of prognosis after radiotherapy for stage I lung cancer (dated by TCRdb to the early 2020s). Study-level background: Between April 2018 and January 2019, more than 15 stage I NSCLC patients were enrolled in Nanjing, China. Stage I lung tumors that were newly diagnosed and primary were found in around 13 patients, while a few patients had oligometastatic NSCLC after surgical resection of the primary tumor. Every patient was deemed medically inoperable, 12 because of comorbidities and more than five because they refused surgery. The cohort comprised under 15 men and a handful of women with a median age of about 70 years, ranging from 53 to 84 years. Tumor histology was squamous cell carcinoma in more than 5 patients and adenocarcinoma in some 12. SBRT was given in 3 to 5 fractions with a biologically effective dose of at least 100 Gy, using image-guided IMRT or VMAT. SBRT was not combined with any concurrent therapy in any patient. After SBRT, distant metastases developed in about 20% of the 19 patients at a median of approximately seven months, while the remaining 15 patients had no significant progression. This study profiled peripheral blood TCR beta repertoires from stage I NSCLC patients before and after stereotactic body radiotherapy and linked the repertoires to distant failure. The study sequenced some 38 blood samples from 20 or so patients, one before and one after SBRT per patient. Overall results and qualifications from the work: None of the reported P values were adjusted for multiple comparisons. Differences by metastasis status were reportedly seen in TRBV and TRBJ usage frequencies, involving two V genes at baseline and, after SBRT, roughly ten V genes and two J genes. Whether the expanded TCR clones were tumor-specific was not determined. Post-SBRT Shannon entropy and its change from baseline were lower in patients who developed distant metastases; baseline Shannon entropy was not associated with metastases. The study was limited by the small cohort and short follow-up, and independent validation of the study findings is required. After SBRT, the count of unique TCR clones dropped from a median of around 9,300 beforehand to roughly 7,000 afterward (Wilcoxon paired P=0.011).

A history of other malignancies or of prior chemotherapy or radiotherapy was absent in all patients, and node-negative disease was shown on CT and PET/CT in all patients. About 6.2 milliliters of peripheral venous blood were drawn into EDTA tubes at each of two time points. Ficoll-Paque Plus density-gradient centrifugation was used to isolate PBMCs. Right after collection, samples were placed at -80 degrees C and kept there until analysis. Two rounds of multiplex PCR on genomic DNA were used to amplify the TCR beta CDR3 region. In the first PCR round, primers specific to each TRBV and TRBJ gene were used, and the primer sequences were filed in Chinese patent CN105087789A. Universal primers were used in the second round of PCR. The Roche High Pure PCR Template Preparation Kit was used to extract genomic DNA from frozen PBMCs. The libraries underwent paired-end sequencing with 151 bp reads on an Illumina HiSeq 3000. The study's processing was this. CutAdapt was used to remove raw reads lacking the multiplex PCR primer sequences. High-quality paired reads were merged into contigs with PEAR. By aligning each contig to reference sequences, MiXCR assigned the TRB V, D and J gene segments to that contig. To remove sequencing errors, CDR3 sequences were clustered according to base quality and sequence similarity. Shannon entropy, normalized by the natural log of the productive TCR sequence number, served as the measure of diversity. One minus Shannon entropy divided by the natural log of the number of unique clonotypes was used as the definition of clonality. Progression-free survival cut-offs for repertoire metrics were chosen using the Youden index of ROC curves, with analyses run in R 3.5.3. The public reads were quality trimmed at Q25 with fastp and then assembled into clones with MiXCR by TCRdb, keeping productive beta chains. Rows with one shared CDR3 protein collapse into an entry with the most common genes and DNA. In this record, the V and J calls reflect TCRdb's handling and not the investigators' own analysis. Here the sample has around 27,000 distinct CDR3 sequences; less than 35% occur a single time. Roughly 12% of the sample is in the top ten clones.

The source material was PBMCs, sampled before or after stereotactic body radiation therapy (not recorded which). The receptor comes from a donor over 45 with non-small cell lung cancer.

The base sequence is TGTGCCAGCAGTCCTGGGAGGGGGGGTTGGTGGCAGCCCCAGCATTTT. This translates into CASSPGRGGWWQPQHF. In this chain, TRBV28 is recombined with TRBJ1-5, with TRBD1 tentatively as D gene (6 bases match). The CDR3 goes from the cysteine to the phenylalanine over 16 residues. The kept DNA is CDR3 alone, 48 bases in frame from the first base. Via the germline V gene, CDR1 is MDHEN and CDR2 SYDVKM. V lost 5 bases and J lost 7 bases; the stretch between them is 21 bases long.